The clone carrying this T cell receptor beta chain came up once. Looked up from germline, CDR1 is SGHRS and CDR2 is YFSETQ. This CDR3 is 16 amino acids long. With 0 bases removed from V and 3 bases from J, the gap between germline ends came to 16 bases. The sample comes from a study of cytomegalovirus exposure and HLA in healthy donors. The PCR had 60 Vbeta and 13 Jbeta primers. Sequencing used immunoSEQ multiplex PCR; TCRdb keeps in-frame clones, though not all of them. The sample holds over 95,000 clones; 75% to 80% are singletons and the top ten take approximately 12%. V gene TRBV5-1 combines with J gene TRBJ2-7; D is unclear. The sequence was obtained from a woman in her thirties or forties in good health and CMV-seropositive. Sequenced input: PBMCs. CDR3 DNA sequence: TGCGCCAGCAGCTTGGCCATTTCAACGGGTTTCTACGAGCAGTACTTC. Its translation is CASSLAISTGFYEQYF.